Presented here are 8 T cell receptor beta chains from one specimen sequenced in a study of blood T cell repertoires in COVID-19. Clones were sequenced by immunoSEQ multiplex PCR, and TCRdb holds only the in-frame ones, with some missing. There are a few hundred thousand clones in the sample; 88% occur only once, and 1.5% to 2% lies in the top ten. Input material: PBMCs or T cells enriched from blood (not recorded which). Every receptor here comes from a woman in her thirties or forties who had recovered from COVID-19.

The chain is built from TRBV7-2 and TRBJ2-7; the D gene is possibly TRBD1 (5 bases). V shed 5 bases and J shed 5 bases, with 16 bases lying between them. CDR1 is SGHTA, CDR2 FQGNSA, per germline. This CDR3 spans 14 amino acids. The CDR3 DNA sequence: TGTGCCAGCAGCCCAGCAGGGCCTATCAACGAGCAGTACTTC. It codes for CASSPAGPINEQYF.

This clone was seen a single time. The genes are TRBV27 and TRBJ2-7, with 8 bases matching TRBD1. The CDR3 extends over 13 amino acids. Trimming at V came to 1 base and at J to 4 bases, leaving 0 bases not matched to a gene. From germline, CDR1 is MNHEY and CDR2 SMNVEV (reference sequence). The CDR3 sequence is CASSLWTGYEQYF. CDR3 coding DNA: TGTGCCAGCAGTTTATGGACAGGGTACGAGCAGTACTTC.

This clone is a singleton in its sample. This sequence joins TRBV15 and TRBJ1-3; D remains ambiguous. The CDR3 covers 13 residues. The V end lost 6 bases, the J end lost 4 bases, and 10 bases lay between the germline ends. The germline CDR1 and CDR2 sequences are LNHNV and YYDKDF (reference sequence). CDR3 sequence reads: CATRRESGNTIYF. DNA of the CDR3: TGTGCCACCAGGAGGGAATCGGGAAACACCATATATTTT.

This rearrangement joins TRBV5-1 to TRBJ1-2; 7 nucleotides agree with TRBD1. The CDR3 runs 15 residues. V lost 4 bases and J lost 8; bases outside the gene matches: 14. The germline gives CDR1 SGHRS, CDR2 YFSETQ. CDR3 DNA sequence: TGCGCCAGCAGCCCTAATCCGGGACAGCTTGCAGGCTACACCTTC. This codes for CASSPNPGQLAGYTF.

This chain uses TRBV7-2 with TRBJ2-3; D is ambiguous. Trimming left V 5 bases short and J 4 bases short, with 10 bases between. The CDR3 covers 13 residues. Germline assignment: CDR1 SGHTA and CDR2 FQGNSA. Written as DNA, the CDR3 is TGTGCCAGCAGCCCCTCCGTTTCAGATACGCAGTATTTT. The encoded protein is CASSPSVSDTQYF.

As regards this clone: The sample contains more than one DNA sequence encoding this CDR3. The chain uses TRBV5-1 and TRBJ2-1, with unresolved D. Germline lookup yields CDR1 SGHRS and CDR2 YFSETQ. Trimming stripped 0 bases from V and 4 bases from J, with 5 bases between. CDR3 size: 13 residues. The CDR3 bases are TGCGCCAGCAGCTTGGATCGTTACAATGAGCAGTTCTTC. It specifies CASSLDRYNEQFF.

The rearrangement links TRBV10-1 to TRBJ2-1; TRBD2 is a possible D gene (5 bases). Trimming took off 4 bases at V and 15 bases at J, with 16 bases between the two ends. CDR1 and CDR2 (germline): WNHNN, SYGVQD (reference sequence). This CDR3 has 12 residues. The CDR3 here is CASSGLVRDRFF. The CDR3 nucleotides are TGCGCCAGCAGTGGATTGGTACGGGATAGGTTCTTC.

V usage is TRBV7-2 and J usage is TRBJ1-1; no firm D call. There are 18 residues in the CDR3. V dropped 4 bases and J dropped 2 bases, with 23 bases sitting between them. The germline V gene has CDR1 SGHTA and CDR2 FQGNSA. The CDR3 here is CASSSILLRPGVNTEAFF. CDR3 bases: TGTGCCAGCAGCTCCATCCTCCTACGCCCAGGCGTCAACACTGAAGCTTTCTTT.